This T cell receptor (beta chain) is drawn from a study of blood T cell repertoires in COVID-19. Study-wide context: The study drew acute and convalescent COVID-19 samples from the United States, Italy and Spain. PBMCs, B-cell-depleted T cells, or T cells provided the cDNA or gDNA that made up the material.

V shed 3 bases, J shed 6 bases, and the junction held 14 bases outside the gene matches. This CDR3 contains 17 residues. Germline V gene lookup returns CDR1 PRHDT and CDR2 FYEKMQ (reference sequence). Generated by immunoSEQ multiplex PCR, the TCRdb table keeps only in-frame clones and is missing some. The sample records about 18,000 clones, approximately 91% being singletons. This TCR was recovered from a human donor in a cohort sampled during active COVID-19. J is TRBJ2-7 and V is TRBV13, with 10 bases matching TRBD2. The material sequenced was peripheral blood. This CDR3 is CASSFSLEASGSVEQYF. The CDR3 nucleotides read TGTGCCAGCAGCTTTTCACTCGAGGCTAGCGGGAGTGTCGAGCAGTACTTC.